The 2 T cell receptor beta chains below come from one sample, sequenced in a study of cytomegalovirus exposure and HLA in healthy donors. Assay used: immunoSEQ multiplex PCR; TCRdb lists only in-frame clones, some missing. The table lists around 400,000 clones, about nine tenths of them singletons, with approximately 0.8% in the top ten. Sequenced: PBMCs. Receptors were obtained from a woman aged 18-35 years in good health and CMV-seronegative.

V usage is TRBV15 and J usage is TRBJ2-7; 9 nucleotides line up with TRBD2. Trimming removed 0 bases from V and 4 bases from J; junction bases left unmatched: 10. The germline V gene encodes CDR1 LNHNV and CDR2 YYDKDF (reference sequence). This CDR3 spans 17 amino acids. For the CDR3, the DNA is TGTGCCACCAGCAGAGACTTCCAAGGCGGGGGGGCTTACGAGCAGTACTTC. Amino acids: CATSRDFQGGGAYEQYF.

This chain joins TRBV18 and TRBJ2-7, with 7 bases that match TRBD2. Germline CDR1 and CDR2: KGHSH and LQKENI. The J segment lost 2 bases and the V segment lost 1 base, leaving 2 bases of the junction unmatched. The CDR3 sequence is 14 residues long. In DNA form, the CDR3 reads TGTGCCAGCTCACCACAGGGGAGGGCCTACGAGCAGTACTTC. It translates to CASSPQGRAYEQYF. The complete variable domain, with remaining parts taken from reference TRBV18 and TRBJ2-7, reads NAGVMQNPRHLVRRRGQEARLRCSPMKGHSHVYWYRQLPEEGLKFMVYLQKENIIDESGMPKERFSAEFPKEGPSILRIQQVVRGDSAAYFCASSPQGRAYEQYFGPGTRLTVT.